Presented here are 5 T cell receptor beta chains from one specimen sequenced in a study of CXCR4 blockade with PD-1 therapy in pancreatic cancer. Libraries were prepared by immunoSEQ multiplex PCR; TCRdb keeps only in-frame clonotypes and omits some of them. The table records some 5,000 clones, about 60% of them present only once. The specimen was tumor tissue. The receptors derive from a human donor with pancreatic ductal adenocarcinoma.

The genes are TRBV19 and TRBJ1-1; 7 positions match TRBD1. J was trimmed by 5 bases and V by 6 bases; bases with no gene match: 12. Germline V lookup: CDR1 LNHDA, CDR2 SQIVND (reference sequence). This CDR3 has 15 residues. CDR3 nucleotide sequence: TGTGCCAGTAGGTTAACAGGGGCCGGGAGTACTGAAGCTTTCTTT. It is translated as CASRLTGAGSTEAFF.

In this sample, this clone turned up a few times. The chain combines TRBV30 with TRBJ2-7, with TRBD1 as a possible D gene (6 bases). The germline V and J ends were trimmed by 5 bases and 3 bases, with 14 bases remaining between them. CDR1 and CDR2 from the germline V gene are GTSNPN and SVGIG (reference sequence). The CDR3 runs to 13 residues. The CDR3 spells CAWAPGHSYEQYF. CDR3 coding DNA: TGTGCCTGGGCACCGGGACACAGCTACGAGCAGTACTTC.

This clone was seen a few times. The rearrangement joins TRBV28 to TRBJ2-3; 7 nucleotides match TRBD1. V dropped 5 bases and J dropped 5; count of bases not matched to a gene: 10. The CDR3 consists of 15 residues. CDR1 is MDHEN and CDR2 is SYDVKM in the germline V gene. CDR3 loop: CASSPLGQGVDTQYF. The CDR3 DNA follows: TGTGCCAGCAGTCCCCTGGGGCAGGGGGTAGATACGCAGTATTTT.

The V call is TRBV15, the J call TRBJ2-3; possible D gene TRBD2, 6 bases. Germline values: CDR1 LNHNV, CDR2 YYDKDF (reference sequence). This CDR3 is 15 amino acids long. V shed 0 bases and J shed 2 bases, with 9 bases lying between them. The CDR3 DNA reads as TGTGCCACCAGCAGAGACGGGGACTCCACAGATACGCAGTATTTT. It specifies CATSRDGDSTDTQYF.

The table lists this clone with a few counts. This chain links TRBV29-1 with TRBJ2-4; TRBD1 agrees at 9 bases. This CDR3 contains 13 residues. Looked up from germline, CDR1 is SQVTM and CDR2 is ANQGSEA. V trimming: 7 bases; J trimming: 8 bases; junction bases outside the gene matches: 9. This CDR3 is CSGSGTGTDIQYF. The CDR3 DNA follows: TGCAGCGGATCCGGGACAGGGACGGACATTCAGTACTTC.